This T cell receptor beta chain is drawn from a study of T cell responses to AZD1222 COVID-19 vaccine. Study-wide results and limits: Researchers report vaccine-associated CD4 TCRs spanning spike, with dominance at 160-218 and 743-854.

In the case of this clone: What it recognizes is unknown.

Trimming took 3 bases from V and 9 from J, leaving 11 bases between them. CDR1 is LGHDT, CDR2 YNNKEL, per germline (reference sequence). This CDR3 is built from 12 residues. TCRdb's copy holds only in-frame clones and misses some; the assay was immunoSEQ multiplex PCR. The repertoire holds over 110,000 clones, with 75% to 95% as singletons. The gene calls are TRBV3-1 (or the pseudogene TRBV3-2) and TRBJ2-5; D possibly uses TRBD1 or TRBD2 (5 bases each). Here the sequenced sample was peripheral blood, taken on day 0 of AZD1222 vaccination. This receptor was taken from an adult in good health. The CDR3 region has the DNA TGTGCCAGCAGCCAGGGGGATGGGTCCCAGTACTTC. Translation gives CASSQGDGSQYF.